One and the same sample provided the 17 T cell receptor beta chains below, sequenced in a study of OX40 agonist ivuxolimab in advanced cancers. TCRdb's table, derived via immunoSEQ multiplex PCR, lists solely in-frame clones and lacks some. The sample holds approximately 38,000 clones, about 90% seen once. The sample in question was CD4+ or CD8+ T cells sorted from blood, obtained in a trial of the OX40 agonist ivuxolimab. The receptors stem from an adult with an advanced solid tumor such as melanoma, head and neck, liver or kidney cancer.

J is TRBJ2-5 and V is TRBV2; D may be TRBD1 (5 bases). Germline assignment: CDR1 SNHLY and CDR2 FYNNEI. CDR3 length equals 13 residues. V lost 5 bases, J lost 1 base, and 8 bases lay in between. The CDR3 DNA reads TGTGCCAGCAGTTACAGGACCCAAGAGACCCAGTACTTC. Protein: CASSYRTQETQYF.

The count of this clone is one. The V gene is TRBV9, the J gene TRBJ2-1, with D possibly TRBD1 on 5 matching bases. Germline V gene lookup returns CDR1 SGDLS and CDR2 YYNGEE. V shed 4 bases and J shed 3 bases, with 20 bases lying between them. The CDR3 covers 17 residues. CDR3 amino acids: CASSPYDSPVLYNEQFF. The CDR3 region has the DNA TGTGCCAGCAGCCCATACGACAGTCCCGTCCTCTACAATGAGCAGTTCTTC.

The chain carries TRBV9 and TRBJ2-4; D unclear. Germline values: CDR1 SGDLS, CDR2 YYNGEE. V was pared by 0 bases and J by 8 bases, with 9 bases between. The CDR3 contains 13 residues. CDR3 in amino acids: CASSVENKDIQYF. CDR3 nucleotide sequence: TGTGCCAGCAGCGTAGAAAATAAGGACATTCAGTACTTC.

V usage is TRBV7-9 and J usage is TRBJ1-2, with TRBD1 as a possible D gene (6 bases). V lost 2 bases to trimming and J lost 8 bases, with 15 bases between them. The CDR3 is 14 residues long. Germline V gene data show CDR1 as SEHNR and CDR2 as FQNEAQ (reference sequence). CDR3 residues: CASSLNGGTEGYTF. In DNA, the CDR3 is TGTGCCAGCAGCTTAAATGGGGGCACAGAGGGCTACACCTTC. Complete variable domain (other parts from reference TRBV7-9 and TRBJ1-2): DTGVSQNPRHKITKRGQNVTFRCDPISEHNRLYWYRQTLGQGPEFLTYFQNEAQLEKSRLLSDRFSAERPKGSFSTLEIQRTEQGDSAMYLCASSLNGGTEGYTFGSGTRLTVV.

The chain uses TRBV6-1 and TRBJ2-7; tentative D call: TRBD2 (6 bases). The length of the CDR3 is 16 residues. Germline V lookup: CDR1 MNHNS, CDR2 SASEGT. Between the trimmed V and J ends, which lost 1 base and 5 bases, there was a span of 18 bases. CDR3 amino acids: CASSEEVGGNRDEQYF. As DNA, the CDR3 is TGTGCCAGCAGTGAAGAGGTCGGGGGAAATAGGGACGAGCAGTACTTC.

The V and J genes are TRBV18 and TRBJ1-3, with a weak D call TRBD1 (6 bases). The germline gives CDR1 KGHSH, CDR2 LQKENI. The length of the CDR3 is 15 residues. The germline V and J ends were trimmed by 3 bases and 3 bases, with 12 bases remaining between them. CDR3 DNA sequence: TGTGCCAGCTCACCTACAGGGTCGGTTGGAAACACCATATATTTT. Translated, it gives CASSPTGSVGNTIYF.

The J gene is TRBJ2-7, the V gene TRBV6-1, with D perhaps TRBD1 (6 bases). In germline, CDR1 is MNHNS, CDR2 SASEGT. V was clipped by 6 bases and J by 3 bases, with 9 bases between them. The CDR3 is 12 residues long. The CDR3 sequence is CASRGHIYEQYF. Written as DNA, the CDR3 is TGTGCCAGCAGGGGACATATCTACGAGCAGTACTTC.

CDR3 protein: CASSTKGLAGGLYQETQYF. The CDR3 coding sequence is TGTGCCAGTAGTACGAAGGGACTAGCGGGGGGCTTGTACCAAGAGACCCAGTACTTC. The chain links TRBV19 to TRBJ2-5; 15 bases fit TRBD2. Germline CDR1 is LNHDA and CDR2 is SQIVND (reference sequence). V shed 4 bases and J 0 bases; nucleotides not matched to a gene: 9. The CDR3 has 19 residues.

V is TRBV5-1 and J is TRBJ2-5; D ambiguous. V lost 0 bases and J 4 bases, leaving 7 bases between the germline ends. Germline CDR1 reads SGHRS; CDR2 reads YFSETQ. CDR3 length: 13 amino acids. The CDR3 region has the DNA TGCGCCAGCAGCTTGGCAGTGGGAGAGACCCAGTACTTC. It encodes CASSLAVGETQYF. The full variable domain, with the rest looked up from reference TRBV5-1 and TRBJ2-5, is KAGVTQTPRYLIKTRGQQVTLSCSPISGHRSVSWYQQTPGQGLQFLFEYFSETQRNKGNFPGRFSGRQFSNSRSEMNVSTLELGDSALYLCASSLAVGETQYFGPGTRLLVL.

The J gene is TRBJ2-3, the V gene TRBV6-1, with 8 bases matching TRBD2. Unmatched junction bases numbered 10, after V lost 2 bases and J lost 0 bases. This CDR3 has 18 residues. Germline loops: CDR1 MNHNS, CDR2 SASEGT. The CDR3 spells CASSEHGGTRPSTDTQYF. The DNA of the CDR3 is TGTGCCAGCAGTGAACATGGCGGGACTAGACCTAGCACAGATACGCAGTATTTT.

The sample holds one count of this clone. The V call is TRBV6-1, the J call TRBJ1-5, with a tentative D call TRBD1 (6 bases). CDR1 and CDR2 (germline): MNHNS, SASEGT. With 6 bases removed from V and 3 bases from J, the gap between germline ends came to 9 bases. The length of the CDR3 is 13 residues. The CDR3 reads CASRRDNNQPQHF. Written as DNA, the CDR3 is TGTGCCAGCAGACGGGACAACAATCAGCCCCAGCATTTT.

This chain links TRBV4-2 with TRBJ2-6; 10 positions agree with TRBD1. Germline lookup yields CDR1 LGHNA and CDR2 YNFKEQ. The length of the CDR3 is 17 residues. Unmatched junction bases numbered 2, after V lost 1 base and J lost 2 bases. CDR3 region: CASSQVGTGAGANVLTF. CDR3 DNA: TGTGCCAGCAGCCAAGTCGGGACAGGGGCTGGGGCCAACGTCCTGACTTTC.

This chain links TRBV18 with TRBJ2-5; D not certain. The V and J ends lost 3 bases and 0 bases respectively, with 8 bases between them. The CDR3 consists of 14 residues. The germline gives CDR1 KGHSH, CDR2 LQKENI. The CDR3 coding sequence is TGTGCCAGCTCACCCCCCCGCCACCAAGAGACCCAGTACTTC. This encodes CASSPPRHQETQYF.

V usage is TRBV30 and J usage is TRBJ2-7; the D call may be TRBD1 or TRBD2 (6 bases each). Deletions cut 3 bases from V and 11 bases from J, with 17 bases between. This CDR3 has 12 amino acids. Germline lookup yields CDR1 GTSNPN and CDR2 SVGIG (reference sequence). CDR3 nucleotides: TGTGCCTGGAGCGTGGGGGGCGCGTTGGAGTACTTC. It is translated as CAWSVGGALEYF.

The chain links TRBV2 to TRBJ1-5, with TRBD1 identical over 7 bases. CDR3 length equals 14 residues. Germline assignment: CDR1 SNHLY and CDR2 FYNNEI. With 6 bases clipped from V and 7 bases from J, the junction kept 9 bases outside the gene matches. DNA for the CDR3: TGTGCCAGCAGAGCCGACAGGGATGGACAGCCCCAGCATTTT. Amino acids: CASRADRDGQPQHF.

This sequence joins TRBV2 and TRBJ2-1; the match to TRBD2 covers 9 bases. The germline V gene encodes CDR1 SNHLY and CDR2 FYNNEI. The junction had 5 bases not matched to a gene; V was cut back by 7 bases and J by 4 bases. This CDR3 comprises 14 residues. CDR3 sequence (DNA): TGTGCCAGCAATCTAGCGGGACCATACAATGAGCAGTTCTTC. Translating it yields CASNLAGPYNEQFF.

The CDR3 sequence: CASSPRQDHGEQYF. The CDR3 DNA sequence: TGTGCCAGCTCACCAAGGCAGGATCACGGCGAGCAGTACTTC. The chain joins TRBV18 to TRBJ2-7; no clear D. The CDR3 is made up of 14 amino acids. In germline, CDR1 is KGHSH, CDR2 LQKENI. V was shortened by 2 bases and J by 6 bases, with 14 bases between the two germline ends.